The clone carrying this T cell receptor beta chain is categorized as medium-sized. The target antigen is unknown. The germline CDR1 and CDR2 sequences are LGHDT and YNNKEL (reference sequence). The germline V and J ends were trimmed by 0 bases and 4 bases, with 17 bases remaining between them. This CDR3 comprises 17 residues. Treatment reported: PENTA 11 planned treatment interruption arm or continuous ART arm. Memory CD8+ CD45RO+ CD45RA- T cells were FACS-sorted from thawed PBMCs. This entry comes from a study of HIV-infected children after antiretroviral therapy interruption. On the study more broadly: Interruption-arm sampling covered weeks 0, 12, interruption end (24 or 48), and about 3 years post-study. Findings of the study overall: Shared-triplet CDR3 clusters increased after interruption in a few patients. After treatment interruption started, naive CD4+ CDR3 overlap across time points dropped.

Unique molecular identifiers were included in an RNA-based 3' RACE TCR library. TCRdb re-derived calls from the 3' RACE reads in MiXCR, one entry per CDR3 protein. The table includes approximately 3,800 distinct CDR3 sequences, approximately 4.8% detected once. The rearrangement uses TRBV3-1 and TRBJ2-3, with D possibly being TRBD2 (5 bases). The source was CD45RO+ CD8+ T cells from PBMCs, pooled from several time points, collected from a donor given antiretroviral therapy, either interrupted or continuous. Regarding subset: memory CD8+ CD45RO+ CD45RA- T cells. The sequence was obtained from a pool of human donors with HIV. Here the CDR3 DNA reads TGTGCCAGCAGCCAAGAAACCGGGATCCCAAAATCAGATACGCAGTATTTT. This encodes CASSQETGIPKSDTQYF.